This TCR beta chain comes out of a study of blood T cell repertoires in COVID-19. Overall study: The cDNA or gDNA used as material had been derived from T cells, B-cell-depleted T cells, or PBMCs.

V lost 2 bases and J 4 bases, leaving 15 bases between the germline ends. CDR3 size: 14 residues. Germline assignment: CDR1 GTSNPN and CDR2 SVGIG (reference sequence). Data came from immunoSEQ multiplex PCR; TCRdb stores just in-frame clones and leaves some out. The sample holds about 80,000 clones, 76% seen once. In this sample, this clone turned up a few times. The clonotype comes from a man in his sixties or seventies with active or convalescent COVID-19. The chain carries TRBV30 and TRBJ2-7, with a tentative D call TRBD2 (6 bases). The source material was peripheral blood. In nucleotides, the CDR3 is TGTGCCTGGAGTTCCACCCTCCGGGAGTACGAGCAGTACTTC. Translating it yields CAWSSTLREYEQYF.